The clone carrying this TCR beta chain was observed many times. The antigen is undetermined. The CDR3 is made up of 14 amino acids. CDR1 MNHEY and CDR2 SVGEGT come from the germline V gene. V shed 7 bases and J shed 4 bases, with 14 bases lying between them. The source of the sample is a study of human T cells and chemical hapten exposure. Background on the study: Weekly scalp doses of diphenylcyclopropenone were given to patients during the roughly 25-week study. Small differences in pooled library volume mainly drove the variation in TCR yields per sample.

Time point described: patch test 3, about 24 weeks after DPC sensitization. Indicated treatment: therapeutic diphenylcyclopropenone sensitization with weekly scalp DPC. At every patch-test visit, blood was drawn before the patch test was applied. One entry per CDR3 protein results from TCRdb running MiXCR on the RACE reads. The sample holds roughly 89,000 distinct CDR3 sequences; roughly 11% are singletons and the top ten take more than 1%. Study-wide results and caveats: DPC sensitization did not alter TCRs above 1 in 1000 frequency.

The receptor was isolated from a woman aged 25-40 years with alopecia areata. Some clones in this sample may be carry-over from other donors' samples. The material was whole blood, obtained in connection with sensitization to the hapten diphenylcyclopropenone (DPC). V gene TRBV6-2 or TRBV6-3 combines with J gene TRBJ1-5; the D is unclear. CDR3 region: CASNPDGSNQPQHF. The CDR3, as DNA: TGTGCCAGCAACCCGGACGGCTCAAATCAGCCCCAGCATTTT.